The TCR beta chain described here comes from a study of blood T cell repertoires in COVID-19. Overall study: From the United States, Italy and Spain came samples of acute and convalescent COVID-19.

Unmatched junction bases numbered 5, after V lost 2 bases and J lost 5 bases. Germline loops: CDR1 ENHRY, CDR2 SYGVKD. The length of the CDR3 is 16 residues. Study members were between 18 and 89 years old and lived in roughly 24 US regions. Assignments of participants to cohorts depended upon their own reported clinical history. In the source study's methods: Nucleated cell counts were estimated from reference gene primer amplification. TCRdb's copy holds only in-frame clones and misses some; the assay was immunoSEQ multiplex PCR. The DNA was the basis for D and trimming; V, J and clone size are from that table. This table has around 190,000 clones, approximately 90% appearing once.

The sequence was collected from a man aged 18-30 years with acute COVID-19. The rearrangement links TRBV10-3 to TRBJ2-1; 11 nucleotides align to TRBD2. The material sequenced was PBMCs or T cells enriched from blood (not recorded which). CDR3 sequence reads: CAISEGVAGGHNEQFF. The CDR3 coding sequence is TGTGCCATCAGTGAGGGGGTAGCGGGAGGGCACAATGAGCAGTTCTTC.